Listed below are T cell receptor beta chains from one sample, sequenced in a study of shared clonotypes between healthy human individuals. Assay used: immunoSEQ multiplex PCR; TCRdb lists only in-frame clones, some missing. The sample carries about 100,000 clones, 60% to 70% recorded once. Sequenced sample: memory CD8+ T cells sorted from blood. These receptors originate from a young man in good health. Both conserved end residues are trimmed from each CDR3.

13	TRBV6-1	TRBJ2-6	ASTREGPGANVLT
15	TRBV6-1	TRBJ2-6	ASSEVQGASGANVLT
13	TRBV28	TRBJ2-4	ASSYSTGAKNIQY
15	TRBV2	TRBJ2-1	ASSDWTGGLSYNEQF
14	TRBV7-2	TRBJ2-7	ASSLAPSGGSREQY
10	TRBV6-5	TRBJ2-3	ASRGWTDTQY
12	TRBV7-9	TRBJ2-7	ASSSSGTAYEQY
12	TRBV28	TRBJ1-1	ASSLSGSVGEAF
10	TRBV28	TRBJ2-3	ASSLRTDTQY
16	TRBV30	TRBJ2-3	AWSWTLLGRKSTDTQY
13	TRBV2	TRBJ2-5	ASSETGGPRETQY
12	TRBV9	TRBJ1-1	ASSPLGWATEAF
14	TRBV28	TRBJ1-1	ASRRTGGRGNIEAF
16	TRBV6-4	TRBJ2-7	ASSDSSYRDPFPYEQY
11	TRBV13	TRBJ2-7	ASSRRTSYEQY
17	TRBV18	TRBJ2-4	ASSPPRGQKAGAKNIQY
11	TRBV6-6	TRBJ2-7	ASRGRDSGGQY
9	TRBV20-1	TRBJ1-1	RVKGDTEAF
12	TRBV6-5	TRBJ2-7	ASSYGQGPYEQY
13	TRBV6-1	TRBJ2-1	ASRQLAGGGDEQF
13	TRBV4-1	TRBJ1-5	ASSQRHVSNQPQH
11	TRBV19	TRBJ1-1	ASSMATGAEAF
14	TRBV29-1	TRBJ2-1	SVEAQAEISYNEQF
13	TRBV6-1	TRBJ2-7	ASSDMGTGSYEQY
13	TRBV9	TRBJ2-3	ASSPGLAGGRAQY
13	TRBV9	TRBJ2-1	ASSVGTQIFSEQF
14	TRBV7-2	TRBJ2-2	ASSLMRIKNTGELF
16	TRBV12-2	TRBJ2-2	ASRLGSSGRGRSGELF
13	TRBV7-9	TRBJ1-2	ASSSPPGTQYGYT
14	TRBV19	TRBJ2-3	ASFKAGDLPTDTQY
9	TRBV6-5	TRBJ2-1	ASSWHNEQF
11	TRBV6-5	TRBJ2-5	ASRTGGEETQY
12	TRBV6-5	TRBJ2-7	ASSSGTGGYEQY
16	TRBV9	TRBJ2-7	ASSATLFTGTKTNEQY
10	TRBV5-4	TRBJ2-3	ASSRGTDTQY
11	TRBV19	TRBJ2-5	ASSIAPSETQY
10	TRBV25-1	TRBJ2-3	ASSALTDTQY
13	TRBV6-5	TRBJ2-3	ASSYSQGSPDTQY
12	TRBV6-4	TRBJ2-2	ASTSGVNTGELF
12	TRBV6-6	TRBJ2-5	ASSPLTGPQTQY
10	TRBV10-3	TRBJ2-5	AISGREETQY
12	TRBV5-1	TRBJ2-3	ASSLWGSTDTQY
12	TRBV7-8	TRBJ1-1	ASSFGVLNTEAF
11	TRBV29-1	TRBJ2-7	SVRREGSYEQY
12	TRBV15	TRBJ1-5	ATRDRATGQPQH
10	TRBV11-2	TRBJ1-2	ASSPVNYGYT
12	TRBV11-2	TRBJ2-5	ASSLSDRQETQY
9	TRBV28	TRBJ1-2	ASSRSYGYT
12	TRBV4-3	TRBJ2-1	ASSRDHPSNEQF
13	TRBV5-1	TRBJ1-2	ASSLEGQGRYGYT
9	TRBV6-6	TRBJ2-1	ASSRGNEQF
9	TRBV6-5	TRBJ2-7	ASSLSSKQY
13	TRBV28	TRBJ2-7	ASSLPVAGLYEQY
8	TRBV6-4	TRBJ2-7	ASRHYEQY
11	TRBV28	TRBJ2-7	ASSLGGTYEQY